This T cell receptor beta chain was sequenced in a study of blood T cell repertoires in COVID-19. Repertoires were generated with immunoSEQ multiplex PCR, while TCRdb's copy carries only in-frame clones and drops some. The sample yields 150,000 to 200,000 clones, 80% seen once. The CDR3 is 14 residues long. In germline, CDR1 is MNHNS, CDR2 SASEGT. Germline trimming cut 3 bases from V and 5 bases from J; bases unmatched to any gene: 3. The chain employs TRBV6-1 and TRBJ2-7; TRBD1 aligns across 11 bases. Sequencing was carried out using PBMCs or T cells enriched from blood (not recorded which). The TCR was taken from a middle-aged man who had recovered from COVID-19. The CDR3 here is CASSDWTGGHEQYF. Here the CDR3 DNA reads TGTGCCAGCAGTGATTGGACAGGGGGCCACGAGCAGTACTTC.